The next 25 T cell receptor beta chains were all read from a single sample in a study of shared clonotypes between healthy human individuals (dated by TCRdb to about 2020). The library relied on the immunoSEQ multiplex PCR assay. Sourced from immuneACCESS, this table was stored by TCRdb with only in-frame sequences that have V and J called. A share of the clones is absent; for the studies checked, an unresolved V gene accounts for under half, and the remainder has no known explanation. For this sample there are about 680,000 clones; less than 85% appear just once. Approximately 1.8% of the sample comes from the top ten. Material: memory CD4+ T cells sorted from blood. This sample's cell subset or site label indicates: CD45RA-negative fraction. All receptors come from a woman aged 25 to 39 in good health.

V gene TRBV19 combines with J gene TRBJ1-5, with unresolved D. Germline CDR1 reads LNHDA; CDR2 reads SQIVND (reference sequence). CDR3 length: 15 amino acids. Trimming stripped 4 bases from V and 1 base from J, with 11 bases between. Written as DNA, the CDR3 is TGTGCCAGTAGTAGAGGGCCCCTCAGCAATCAGCCCCAGCATTTT. It specifies CASSRGPLSNQPQHF.

This clone was found a few times. J is TRBJ2-5 and V is TRBV10-3, with 8 bases matching TRBD2. This CDR3 comprises 15 residues. After removal of 3 bases from V and 5 bases from J, the junction contained 8 bases not matched to a gene. Per the germline V gene, CDR1 is ENHRY and CDR2 is SYGVKD. CDR3 nucleotide sequence: TGTGCCATCAGTGATGCGGACACGGGAGGGGAGACCCAGTACTTC. Amino acids: CAISDADTGGETQYF.

This clone is a singleton in its sample. The chain carries TRBV7-3 and TRBJ2-5, with D uncertain. This CDR3 has 17 residues. Trimming pared 5 bases from V and 2 bases from J, leaving 21 bases between. Per the germline V gene, CDR1 is SGHTA and CDR2 is FQGTGA. The CDR3 DNA is TGTGCCAGCAGCCTGGGTGGGTGGGATGGTGATCAAGAGACCCAGTACTTC. Protein product: CASSLGGWDGDQETQYF. Full variable domain (outside the CDR3, taken from reference TRBV7-3 and TRBJ2-5): GAGVSQTPSNKVTEKGKYVELRCDPISGHTALYWYRQSLGQGPEFLIYFQGTGAADDSGLPNDRFFAVRPEGSVSTLKIQRTERGDSAVYLCASSLGGWDGDQETQYFGPGTRLLVL.

The chain is built from TRBV6-1 and TRBJ1-5; D possibly corresponds to TRBD1 (5 bases). Germline V gives CDR1 MNHNS, CDR2 SASEGT. The germline V and J ends were trimmed by 6 bases and 4 bases, with 16 bases remaining between them. The CDR3 totals 15 residues. The CDR3 coding sequence is TGTGCCAGCAGGCTCTTCCGGGACGCAAATCAGCCCCAGCATTTT. Protein sequence: CASRLFRDANQPQHF.

This chain links TRBV27 with TRBJ2-2; 7 bases map to TRBD1. CDR1 and CDR2 (germline): MNHEY, SMNVEV (reference sequence). V trimming: 7 bases; J trimming: 5 bases; junction bases outside the gene matches: 4. CDR3 size: 13 residues. In DNA form, the CDR3 reads TGTGCCAGCACACCAGGGGGTACCGGGGAGCTGTTTTTT. The encoded protein is CASTPGGTGELFF.

With regard to this clone: The same CDR3 also results from other DNA sequences found in this sample. The chain combines TRBV5-1 with TRBJ2-5, with D perhaps TRBD2 (6 bases). The V and J ends lost 4 bases and 5 bases respectively, with 6 bases between them. Germline V gene data show CDR1 as SGHRS and CDR2 as YFSETQ. This CDR3 comprises 11 residues. The CDR3 loop is CASSSGETQYF. The CDR3 bases are TGCGCCAGCAGCAGCGGGGAGACCCAGTACTTC. Variable domain in full (rest from reference TRBV5-1 and TRBJ2-5): KAGVTQTPRYLIKTRGQQVTLSCSPISGHRSVSWYQQTPGQGLQFLFEYFSETQRNKGNFPGRFSGRQFSNSRSEMNVSTLELGDSALYLCASSSGETQYFGPGTRLLVL.

The V and J genes are TRBV7-2 and TRBJ1-5; TRBD1 matches 7 bases. CDR1 and CDR2 (germline): SGHTA, FQGNSA. V dropped 7 bases and J dropped 6; count of bases not matched to a gene: 12. CDR3 size: 15 residues. The CDR3 loop reads CASTPQGRGVQPQHF. DNA of the CDR3: TGTGCCAGCACCCCCCAGGGCAGGGGGGTTCAGCCCCAGCATTTT.

CDR3 loop: CASSYSRQAGNSPLHF. The CDR3 DNA follows: TGTGCCAGCAGTTACTCTCGACAGGCGGGGAATTCACCCCTCCACTTT. The J gene is TRBJ1-6, the V gene TRBV6-5, with D maybe TRBD1 (6 bases). Germline CDR1 and CDR2: MNHEY and SVGAGI. The CDR3 is made up of 16 amino acids. V was trimmed by 0 bases and J by 7 bases, leaving 13 bases between them.

The genes are TRBV30 and TRBJ2-2; 7 bases match TRBD2. CDR3 size: 14 residues. The trim removed 7 bases at V and 6 bases at J, leaving 11 bases unmatched. The germline V gene encodes CDR1 GTSNPN and CDR2 SVGIG (reference sequence). The CDR3 DNA follows: TGTGCCTTAAGGACTAGTCAGTCGGCCGGGGAGCTGTTTTTT. This translates into CALRTSQSAGELFF. The complete variable domain, with remaining parts taken from reference TRBV30 and TRBJ2-2, reads SQTIHQWPATLVQPVGSPLSLECTVEGTSNPNLYWYRQAAGRGLQLLFYSVGIGQISSEVPQNLSASRPQDRQFILSSKKLLLSDSGFYLCALRTSQSAGELFFGEGSRLTVL.

Notes on this clone: Other DNA sequences in this sample translate to the same CDR3. This sequence joins TRBV6-1 and TRBJ1-1; D not certain. V was pared by 6 bases and J by 1 base, with 12 bases between. Germline V gene sequence: CDR1 MNHNS, CDR2 SASEGT. The CDR3 contains 14 residues. The CDR3 bases are TGTGCCAGCAGCCCCCGGGGTGGGAACACTGAAGCTTTCTTT. Residues: CASSPRGGNTEAFF.

The chain is built from TRBV15 and TRBJ2-7, with D possibly being TRBD2 (5 bases). CDR1 is LNHNV, CDR2 YYDKDF, per germline (reference sequence). The germline V and J ends were trimmed by 4 bases and 3 bases, with 13 bases remaining between them. The CDR3 has 14 residues. CDR3 sequence: CATSTSGIYYEQYF. The DNA for the CDR3 is TGTGCCACCAGCACCAGCGGCATCTACTACGAGCAGTACTTC.

This clone was detected a few times. The V and J genes are TRBV7-2 and TRBJ2-7, with D perhaps matching TRBD1 (5 bases). There are 13 residues in the CDR3. The V gene lost 4 bases and the J gene lost 3 bases, with 10 bases spanning the gap. CDR1 and CDR2 (germline): SGHTA, FQGNSA. The CDR3 DNA follows: TGTGCCAGCAGCTCGACAGTGCTCTACGAGCAGTACTTC. The encoded protein is CASSSTVLYEQYF.

V gene TRBV5-1 combines with J gene TRBJ2-7, with 8 bases aligning to TRBD1. From germline, CDR1 is SGHRS and CDR2 YFSETQ. This CDR3 spans 12 amino acids. The junction had 1 base not matched to a gene; V was cut back by 4 bases and J by 4 bases. The CDR3 sequence: CASSGDRYEQYF. In DNA, the CDR3 is TGCGCCAGCAGCGGGGACAGGTACGAGCAGTACTTC.

This chain links TRBV6-5 with TRBJ2-6; D unclear. There are 16 residues in the CDR3. Germline V gene lookup returns CDR1 MNHEY and CDR2 SVGAGI. Between the trimmed V and J ends, which lost 4 bases and 1 base, there was a span of 11 bases. CDR3 sequence (DNA): TGTGCCAGCAGTTTGTCCCGTGGGTCTGGGGCCAACGTCCTGACTTTC. It yields the protein CASSLSRGSGANVLTF.

This chain joins TRBV28 and TRBJ1-3; 8 positions agree with TRBD1. The junction had 6 bases not matched to a gene; V was cut back by 4 bases and J by 4 bases. The CDR3 is 15 residues long. The V gene's germline CDR1 is MDHEN and CDR2 SYDVKM. CDR3 loop: CASSSGQVAGNTIYF. Here the CDR3 DNA reads TGTGCCAGCAGTTCGGGACAGGTAGCCGGAAACACCATATATTTT.

The chain couples TRBV4-1 to TRBJ1-1; D possibly corresponds to TRBD1 (5 bases). Germline V CDR1 and CDR2: MGHRA, YSYEKL. The CDR3 loop spans 14 amino acids. The V and J ends lost 3 bases and 4 bases respectively, with 12 bases between them. CDR3 nucleotide sequence: TGCGCCAGCAGCCAGGCCAGGGCAATCACTGAAGCTTTCTTT. Protein: CASSQARAITEAFF.

This chain links TRBV6-5 with TRBJ1-5, with 7 positions matching TRBD1. This CDR3 has 15 amino acids. The germline gives CDR1 MNHEY, CDR2 SVGAGI. Losses at the gene ends were 6 bases for V and 4 bases for J; bases not matched to a gene: 9. This CDR3 reads CASRPTTGINQPQHF. Here the CDR3 DNA reads TGTGCCAGCAGACCCACGACAGGGATTAATCAGCCCCAGCATTTT.

The chain has TRBV7-2 and TRBJ2-4; TRBD2 might be the D (6 bases). The CDR3 contains 15 residues. Trimming stripped 5 bases from V and 3 bases from J, with 14 bases between. CDR1 is SGHTA, CDR2 FQGNSA, per germline. The CDR3 DNA is TGTGCCAGCAGCCGTGGAGGGGACCACAAAAACATTCAGTACTTC. This sequence encodes CASSRGGDHKNIQYF.

The CDR3 sequence: CASSFLPAGPNTGELFF. CDR3 DNA: TGTGCCAGCAGTTTTCTACCCGCGGGCCCGAACACCGGGGAGCTGTTTTTT. The chain uses TRBV28 and TRBJ2-2, with a weak D call TRBD2 (5 bases). Trimming cost V 3 bases and J 0 bases, with 14 bases left between them. From germline, CDR1 is MDHEN and CDR2 SYDVKM. The CDR3 consists of 17 residues. The full variable domain, with the rest looked up from reference TRBV28 and TRBJ2-2, is DVKVTQSSRYLVKRTGEKVFLECVQDMDHENMFWYRQDPGLGLRLIYFSYDVKMKEKGDIPEGYSVSREKKERFSLILESASTNQTSMYLCASSFLPAGPNTGELFFGEGSRLTVL.

This chain joins TRBV27 and TRBJ1-1; 7 bases map to TRBD1. With 3 bases clipped from V and 6 bases from J, the junction kept 13 bases outside the gene matches. CDR1 MNHEY and CDR2 SMNVEV come from the germline V gene (reference sequence). The CDR3 has 16 amino acids. CDR3 protein: CASSFGGTALGAEAFF. CDR3 bases: TGTGCCAGCAGTTTCGGGGGGACAGCCCTGGGAGCTGAAGCTTTCTTT.

This clone was seen once. The chain couples TRBV28 to TRBJ2-3; 7 nucleotides align to TRBD2. Germline V gene data show CDR1 as MDHEN and CDR2 as SYDVKM. The CDR3 loop spans 13 amino acids. V shed 8 bases and J 1 base; nucleotides not matched to a gene: 3. The CDR3 protein is CASSREGTDTQYF. CDR3 bases: TGTGCCAGCTCCCGGGAGGGCACAGATACGCAGTATTTT.

Comment on this clone: An end of the junction does not agree with germline; a read error may underlie this. The chain joins TRBV6-6 to TRBJ2-7; TRBD2 matches 7 bases. This CDR3 is 12 amino acids long. Germline-derived CDR1 and CDR2 are MNHNY and SVGAGI (reference sequence). CDR3 sequence (DNA): TGTGCCAGCAGTTATGAGGGGCGGGAGCGGTACTTC. Amino acids: CASSYEGRERYF.

The chain carries TRBV5-8 and TRBJ1-1, with D perhaps matching TRBD1 (5 bases). Germline V gives CDR1 SGHTS, CDR2 YDEGEE. Trimming took 6 bases from V and 0 from J, leaving 15 bases between them. CDR3 length: 15 residues. The CDR3: CASTWGGLMNTEAFF. CDR3 nucleotide sequence: TGTGCCAGCACATGGGGGGGTTTGATGAACACTGAAGCTTTCTTT.

This sequence joins TRBV7-6 and TRBJ2-4; weak D call: TRBD1 (6 bases). There are 14 residues in the CDR3. Trimming left V 5 bases short and J 11 bases short, with 19 bases between. Germline lookup yields CDR1 SGHVS and CDR2 FNYEAQ. Here the CDR3 reads CASSRNPGQGVQYF. CDR3 bases: TGTGCCAGCAGCCGAAACCCGGGACAAGGGGTTCAGTACTTC.

The chain combines TRBV9 with TRBJ2-2; weak D call: TRBD1 (6 bases). CDR1 SGDLS and CDR2 YYNGEE come from the germline V gene. CDR3 length equals 12 residues. Trimming pared 7 bases from V and 5 bases from J, leaving 9 bases between. CDR3 loop: CASQGQTGELFF. CDR3 sequence (DNA): TGTGCCAGCCAGGGGCAGACCGGGGAGCTGTTTTTT.